Reported below is one TCR beta chain. Its antigen is currently unknown. Trimming cost V 4 bases and J 6 bases; bases outside gene matches: 6. The CDR3 covers 13 residues. CDR1 and CDR2 from the germline V gene are MNHEY and SVGEGT. This record belongs to a study of type 1 regulatory T cells. Study-wide context: T-allo10 is a Tr1-enriched, alloantigen-specific CD4 T cell product made in vitro.

Study-wide results and limits: Compared with non-Tr1 cells, Tr1 cells showed a narrower TCR repertoire.

One entry per CDR3 protein results from TCRdb running MiXCR on the reads. The sample consists of about 62,000 distinct CDR3 sequences, 60% to 80% of them appearing once. The sample consisted of cultured non-Tr1 T cells, either the whole culture or a sorted T cell fraction (not recorded which). The clonotype comes from a human donor in good health. This chain joins TRBV6-2 or TRBV6-3 and TRBJ2-7, with 7 bases that match TRBD1. The CDR3: CASSSGQAREQYF. The CDR3 DNA reads TGTGCCAGCAGTTCCGGACAGGCCCGCGAGCAGTACTTC.